What follows are 22 T cell receptor beta chains derived from one specimen sequenced in a study of beta chain features in type 1 diabetes. Every isolated RNA sample was fully reverse transcribed, so sequencing captured expressed TCRB transcripts. Produced via immunoSEQ multiplex PCR; TCRdb's table is partial and in-frame only. The sample carries over 700,000 clones, roughly 17% recorded once. Sequencing was performed on naive CD4+ T cells from blood. These receptors were obtained from a young woman in good health.

The J gene is TRBJ2-1, the V gene TRBV15; no firm D call. The CDR3 spans 13 residues. Germline V gene lookup returns CDR1 LNHNV and CDR2 YYDKDF (reference sequence). V was cut by 7 bases and J by 5 bases, with 12 bases left in between. The CDR3 loop is CATKTLSHNEQFF. The CDR3, as DNA: TGTGCCACCAAGACTCTCAGTCACAATGAGCAGTTCTTC.

This clone was seen a few times. In the same sample, other DNA sequences code for this CDR3. The J gene is TRBJ2-7, the V gene TRBV5-1; D unresolved. CDR3 size: 12 residues. Deletions cut 1 base from V and 3 bases from J, with 5 bases between. Per germline, CDR1 SGHRS and CDR2 YFSETQ. As DNA, the CDR3 is TGCGCCAGCAGCTTGCCCAGCTACGAGCAGTACTTC. This translates into CASSLPSYEQYF. Full variable domain (rest looked up from reference TRBV5-1 and TRBJ2-7): KAGVTQTPRYLIKTRGQQVTLSCSPISGHRSVSWYQQTPGQGLQFLFEYFSETQRNKGNFPGRFSGRQFSNSRSEMNVSTLELGDSALYLCASSLPSYEQYFGPGTRLTVT.

This chain joins TRBV19 and TRBJ1-5, with a possible D match to TRBD1 (5 bases). Trimming stripped 9 bases from V and 4 bases from J, with 16 bases between. Germline V gene lookup returns CDR1 LNHDA and CDR2 SQIVND (reference sequence). The CDR3 runs to 14 residues. Here the CDR3 reads CASAAWGGNQPQHF. Here the CDR3 DNA reads TGTGCCAGCGCGGCCTGGGGGGGGAATCAGCCCCAGCATTTT.

This chain connects TRBV9 to TRBJ2-1, with D unresolved. CDR1 is SGDLS and CDR2 is YYNGEE in the germline V gene. The CDR3 sequence is 13 residues long. V lost 2 bases to trimming and J lost 3 bases, with 6 bases between them. The CDR3 coding sequence is TGTGCCAGCAGCGTTGGGATCTACAATGAGCAGTTCTTC. Its translation is CASSVGIYNEQFF.

CDR3 bases: TGTGCCAGCAGCTTAATAGGCGGGGGGAACACCGGGGAGCTGTTTTTT. Its translation is CASSLIGGGNTGELFF. The rearrangement links TRBV7-9 to TRBJ2-2, with TRBD2 matching 7 bases. From germline, CDR1 is SEHNR and CDR2 FQNEAQ (reference sequence). CDR3 length: 16 amino acids. After removal of 2 bases from V and 1 base from J, the junction contained 4 bases not matched to a gene.

The sample holds a few counts of this clone. In the same sample, other DNA sequences code for this CDR3. The chain is built from TRBV11-2 and TRBJ2-7; 11 nucleotides align to TRBD2. The germline V gene encodes CDR1 SGHAT and CDR2 FQNNGV. The CDR3 has 14 residues. V lost 2 bases and J lost 7; bases outside the gene matches: 4. CDR3 DNA sequence: TGTGCCAGCAGCTTAACTAGCGGGAGTTATGAGCAGTACTTC. Translating it yields CASSLTSGSYEQYF.

The CDR3 here is CASSYQRDTEAFF. CDR3 bases: TGTGCCAGCAGCTATCAGAGGGACACTGAAGCTTTCTTT. This sequence joins TRBV7-2 and TRBJ1-1; unclear D gene. Germline CDR1 SGHTA, CDR2 FQGNSA. The V end lost 4 bases, the J end lost 3 bases, and 9 bases lay between the germline ends. The CDR3 sequence is 13 residues long.

The J gene is TRBJ1-5, the V gene TRBV19; no reliable D call. The CDR3 has 12 residues. Germline values: CDR1 LNHDA, CDR2 SQIVND (reference sequence). V dropped 7 bases and J dropped 2 bases, with 6 bases sitting between them. CDR3 region: CASKVGNQPQHF. The CDR3 nucleotides read TGTGCCAGTAAGGTGGGCAATCAGCCCCAGCATTTT.

This chain connects TRBV4-3 to TRBJ1-3; D is uncertain. Germline V gene data show CDR1 as LGHNA and CDR2 as YSLEER. Trimming stripped 0 bases from V and 0 bases from J, with 9 bases between. CDR3 length equals 16 residues. Here the CDR3 reads CASSQDLARSGNTIYF. In DNA form, the CDR3 reads TGCGCCAGCAGCCAAGATCTTGCGCGCTCTGGAAACACCATATATTTT.

This clone has more than one count but fewer than ten. This chain joins TRBV28 and TRBJ2-5; 7 bases are a match to TRBD2. Germline loops: CDR1 MDHEN, CDR2 SYDVKM. CDR3 length: 14 residues. The junction had 11 bases not matched to a gene; V was cut back by 8 bases and J by 5 bases. This CDR3 reads CASLATPGGETQYF. In DNA form, the CDR3 reads TGTGCCAGCCTAGCGACCCCCGGGGGGGAGACCCAGTACTTC.

The genes are TRBV5-4 and TRBJ2-5; 7 positions match TRBD2. The CDR3 consists of 16 residues. After removal of 0 bases from V and 3 bases from J, the junction contained 8 bases not matched to a gene. Germline V gene lookup returns CDR1 SGHNT and CDR2 YYREEE (reference sequence). This CDR3 is CASSLASSGIKETQYF. As DNA, the CDR3 is TGTGCCAGCAGCTTGGCGTCCAGCGGGATAAAAGAGACCCAGTACTTC.

The table lists this clone with a few counts. The gene calls are TRBV10-3 and TRBJ2-2, with 7 bases matching TRBD1. Trimming cost V 3 bases and J 5 bases; bases outside gene matches: 6. The CDR3 contains 15 residues. Per germline, CDR1 ENHRY and CDR2 SYGVKD. CDR3: CAISDDREWTGELFF. Written as DNA, the CDR3 is TGTGCCATCAGTGACGACAGGGAATGGACCGGGGAGCTGTTTTTT.

There are a few counts of this clone. Distinct nucleotide sequences in the sample also encode this CDR3. The rearrangement links TRBV7-9 to TRBJ1-1; D perhaps matches TRBD1 (6 bases). The CDR3 spans 14 residues. Germline-derived CDR1 and CDR2 are SEHNR and FQNEAQ (reference sequence). The V end was cut by 3 bases, the J end by 1 base, with 9 bases between. The CDR3 DNA follows: TGTGCCAGCAGCTTGCAGGGGAGGAACACTGAAGCTTTCTTT. Amino acid sequence: CASSLQGRNTEAFF.

V is TRBV6-5 and J is TRBJ2-7, with 8 bases lining up with TRBD1. The CDR3 loop spans 13 amino acids. Germline CDR1 and CDR2: MNHEY and SVGAGI. The J segment lost 1 base and the V segment lost 7 bases, leaving 3 bases of the junction unmatched. The CDR3 DNA reads TGTGCCAGCATGAGACAGGGGTCCTACGAGCAGTACTTC. Encoded protein: CASMRQGSYEQYF.

The chain combines TRBV14 with TRBJ2-7; TRBD2 agrees at 8 bases. The V gene's germline CDR1 is SGHDN and CDR2 FVKESK. V lost 1 base and J lost 7; bases outside the gene matches: 3. The CDR3 is 13 amino acids. In DNA form, the CDR3 reads TGTGCCAGCAGCCAAGGACTAGCGAGGGAGCAGTACTTC. This encodes CASSQGLAREQYF. The whole variable domain, remainder taken from reference TRBV14 and TRBJ2-7, is EAGVTQFPSHSVIEKGQTVTLRCDPISGHDNLYWYRRVMGKEIKFLLHFVKESKQDESGMPNNRFLAERTGGTYSTLKVQPAELEDSGVYFCASSQGLAREQYFGPGTRLTVT.

The chain uses TRBV7-9 and TRBJ1-5; the D is unclear. Germline V CDR1 and CDR2: SEHNR, FQNEAQ (reference sequence). This CDR3 is built from 15 residues. Trimming took off 4 bases at V and 5 bases at J, with 15 bases between the two ends. CDR3: CASSYGRGTDQPQHF. The DNA of the CDR3 is TGTGCCAGCAGCTATGGTCGGGGTACGGATCAGCCCCAGCATTTT.

This clone was observed a handful of times. The rearrangement links TRBV5-6 to TRBJ2-3, with 10 nucleotides matching TRBD2. Germline trimming cut 4 bases from V and 3 bases from J; bases unmatched to any gene: 5. The CDR3 has 15 amino acids. The germline V gene encodes CDR1 SGHDT and CDR2 YYEEEE. The CDR3 loop is CASSASGSWTDTQYF. CDR3 DNA sequence: TGTGCCAGCAGCGCTAGCGGGAGTTGGACAGATACGCAGTATTTT.

This clone appeared a few times. The V call is TRBV19, the J call TRBJ2-7; 12 bases are a match to TRBD1. V lost 4 bases to trimming and J lost 4 bases; unmatched junction nucleotides: 11. The germline V gene encodes CDR1 LNHDA and CDR2 SQIVND (reference sequence). The CDR3 extends over 17 amino acids. The CDR3 coding sequence is TGTGCCAGTAGTAGAACCTCCGGGACAGGGGGCGAGTACGAGCAGTACTTC. Its protein product is CASSRTSGTGGEYEQYF.

The chain combines TRBV10-3 with TRBJ2-7; perhaps TRBD2 as D (6 bases). CDR1 and CDR2 (germline): ENHRY, SYGVKD. V was clipped by 0 bases and J by 7 bases, with 13 bases between them. The CDR3 loop spans 14 amino acids. CDR3 amino acids: CAISESGGTREQYF. CDR3 bases: TGTGCCATCAGTGAGTCTGGCGGGACGAGGGAGCAGTACTTC.

This clone was detected a few times. The rearrangement joins TRBV5-4 to TRBJ2-3, with TRBD2 identical over 7 bases. V shed 3 bases, J shed 0 bases, and the junction held 7 bases outside the gene matches. The germline CDR1 and CDR2 sequences are SGHNT and YYREEE (reference sequence). The length of the CDR3 is 16 residues. This CDR3 reads CASSSGGLSSTDTQYF. DNA of the CDR3: TGTGCCAGCAGCTCGGGGGGTTTGAGCAGCACAGATACGCAGTATTTT.

Only a few counts were recorded for this clone. The chain recombines TRBV5-1 with TRBJ2-7; 7 bases match TRBD1. The CDR3 runs to 16 residues. Per germline, CDR1 SGHRS and CDR2 YFSETQ. V trimming: 0 bases; J trimming: 6 bases; junction bases outside the gene matches: 12. DNA of the CDR3: TGCGCCAGCAGCTTGGGAGGGGCGCGGACAGGAGGCGAGCAGTACTTC. Its translation: CASSLGGARTGGEQYF.

This clone has a handful of counts. The chain carries TRBV6-5 and TRBJ1-5; no firm D call. This CDR3 has 13 residues. The V end lost 6 bases, the J end lost 0 bases, and 6 bases lay between the germline ends. Germline V gene sequence: CDR1 MNHEY, CDR2 SVGAGI. The CDR3 region has the DNA TGTGCCAGCAGGGACGGTAGCAATCAGCCCCAGCATTTT. Its protein is CASRDGSNQPQHF.